Described below is a single T cell receptor (beta chain) sequence and its context. As handled by the study authors: Estimates of nucleated cell counts were drawn from the amplification of reference gene primers. Only in-frame clones appear in the TCRdb table, and some are missing; sequencing was by immunoSEQ multiplex PCR. The D gene and trimming were derived from the DNA, and the V and J assignments and clone size from that table. Of under 200,000 clones in the sample, approximately 85% were seen once. These data are taken from a study of blood T cell repertoires in COVID-19. Looking at the study overall: COVID-19 samples, acute and convalescent, were from the United States, Italy and Spain.

CDR1 and CDR2 (germline): LGHNA, YNFKEQ. Trimming removed 0 bases from V and 5 bases from J, with 19 bases in between. There are 17 residues in the CDR3. This receptor was obtained from a man aged 60 to 69 who had recovered from COVID-19. The sequenced material came from peripheral blood. V is TRBV4-2 and J is TRBJ2-5, with D maybe TRBD2 (7 bases). DNA for the CDR3: TGTGCCAGCAGCCAAGATCTGGGGGGGGGCGGTCGGGAGACCCAGTACTTC. Translated: CASSQDLGGGGRETQYF.